The clone carrying this TCR beta chain was recorded many times. The antigen is undetermined. Germline values: CDR1 LGHDT, CDR2 YNNKEL (reference sequence). Trimming took off 3 bases at V and 3 bases at J, with 14 bases between the two ends. This CDR3 contains 16 residues. The entry originates in a study of T cells in Graves' hyperthyroidism and ophthalmopathy. Whole-study context: Peripheral blood was obtained at initial diagnosis, preceding any treatment.

Authors of the study amplified TCR beta CDR3 regions from RNA transcripts. Initially, a first-round RT-PCR of the TCR CDR3 employed the HTBI primer set. TCRdb re-called the multiplex PCR reads through MiXCR, storing one row per CDR3 protein. This table holds approximately 200,000 distinct CDR3 sequences, roughly 18% found once. Study findings and constraints: From stable hyperthyroidism, ophthalmopathy was set apart by a 13 V-J model. Onset of ophthalmopathy came a median 6.5 months after the model predicted it.

Any patient presenting with uncontrolled infection, other autoimmune disease, pregnancy or lactation was left out. Sequenced material: blood. The sequence was collected from a middle-aged man with Graves' hyperthyroidism. This rearrangement joins TRBV3-1 to TRBJ1-4, with a tentative D call TRBD1 (6 bases). CDR3 nucleotides: TGTGCCAGCAGCCACCGGAGACAGGACCCTAATGAAAAACTGTTTTTT. It codes for CASSHRRQDPNEKLFF.